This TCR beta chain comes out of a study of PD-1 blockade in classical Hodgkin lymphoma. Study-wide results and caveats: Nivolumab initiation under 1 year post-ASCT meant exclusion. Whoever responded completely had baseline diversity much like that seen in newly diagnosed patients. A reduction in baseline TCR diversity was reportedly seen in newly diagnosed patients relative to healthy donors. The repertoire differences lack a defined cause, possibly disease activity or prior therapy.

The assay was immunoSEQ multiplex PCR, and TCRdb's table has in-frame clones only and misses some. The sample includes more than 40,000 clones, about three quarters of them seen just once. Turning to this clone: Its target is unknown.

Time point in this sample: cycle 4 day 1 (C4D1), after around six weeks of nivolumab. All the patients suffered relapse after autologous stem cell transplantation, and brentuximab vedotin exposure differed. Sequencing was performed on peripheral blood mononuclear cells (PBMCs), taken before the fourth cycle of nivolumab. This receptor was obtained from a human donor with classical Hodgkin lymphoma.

CDR3 coding DNA: TGCAGCGTTGACACGTTCGGCGATGAGCAGTTCTTC. Translating gives CSVDTFGDEQFF. V and J are TRBV29-1 and TRBJ2-1; D is ambiguous. The CDR3 is 12 residues long. Germline assignment: CDR1 SQVTM and CDR2 ANQGSEA. The V end lost 3 bases, the J end lost 8 bases, and 11 bases lay between the germline ends.